What follows are 9 T cell receptor beta chains derived from one specimen sequenced in a study of blood T cell repertoires in COVID-19 (dated by TCRdb to 2019 to 2021). The library was produced with the immunoSEQ multiplex PCR assay. TCRdb mirrors the immuneACCESS table, restricted to in-frame sequences. Some clones are absent from its copies; in checked studies, under half trace to an unresolved V gene, and the reason for the others is unknown. This sample holds 84,000 or so clones; around 80% were observed only once. Around 11% of the sample is held by the ten biggest clonotypes. Material: peripheral blood. All receptors derive from a man between 65 and 85 years old with acute or convalescent COVID-19.

This chain joins TRBV28 and TRBJ2-3; D ambiguous. CDR1 is MDHEN and CDR2 is SYDVKM in the germline V gene. V lost 5 bases to trimming and J lost 0 bases, with 12 bases between them. This CDR3 has 15 amino acids. The CDR3 protein is CASSPFFTSTDTQYF. DNA of the CDR3: TGTGCCAGCAGTCCCTTCTTCACTAGCACAGATACGCAGTATTTT.

This rearrangement joins TRBV4-1 to TRBJ1-1; no firm D call. CDR1 and CDR2 (germline): MGHRA, YSYEKL. The CDR3 consists of 15 residues. V lost 0 bases, J lost 3 bases, and 11 bases lay in between. In DNA form, the CDR3 reads TGCGCCAGCAGCCAAGATCATAGAAGCCACACTGAAGCTTTCTTT. The encoded protein is CASSQDHRSHTEAFF.

The V and J genes are TRBV15 and TRBJ2-3; TRBD1 might be the D (5 bases). V lost 1 base and J 4 bases, leaving 15 bases between the germline ends. From germline, CDR1 is LNHNV and CDR2 YYDKDF (reference sequence). CDR3 length equals 16 residues. DNA for the CDR3: TGTGCCACCAGCAGAGCTGGCAGGGCCTTTTCAGATACGCAGTATTTT. Translated: CATSRAGRAFSDTQYF. The whole variable domain, remainder taken from reference TRBV15 and TRBJ2-3, is DAMVIQNPRYQVTQFGKPVTLSCSQTLNHNVMYWYQQKSSQAPKLLFHYYDKDFNNEADTPDNFQSRRPNTSFCFLDIRSPGLGDTAMYLCATSRAGRAFSDTQYFGPGTRLTVL.

The rearrangement joins TRBV28 to TRBJ2-7; D is unresolved. Germline values: CDR1 MDHEN, CDR2 SYDVKM. This CDR3 has 13 amino acids. Trimming took 3 bases from V and 2 from J, leaving 8 bases between them. CDR3 residues: CASSLYRPYEQYF. The CDR3 region has the DNA TGTGCCAGCAGTTTGTACAGACCCTACGAGCAGTACTTC.

The rearrangement uses TRBV13 and TRBJ2-1; 7 bases match TRBD2. V was pared by 5 bases and J by 3 bases, with 7 bases of the junction left unmatched. The CDR3 is made up of 15 amino acids. Germline CDR1 reads PRHDT; CDR2 reads FYEKMQ (reference sequence). CDR3 loop: CASSKRGVGYNEQFF. CDR3 in DNA: TGTGCCAGCAGCAAACGGGGGGTTGGCTACAATGAGCAGTTCTTC.

The chain combines TRBV19 with TRBJ2-3; tentative D call: TRBD1 (6 bases). CDR1 LNHDA and CDR2 SQIVND come from the germline V gene (reference sequence). The CDR3 sequence is 15 residues long. Deletions cut 6 bases from V and 0 bases from J, with 13 bases between. The CDR3: CASRPGQTSTDTQYF. CDR3 nucleotide sequence: TGTGCCAGTAGGCCGGGACAAACTAGCACAGATACGCAGTATTTT.

The V gene is TRBV5-1, the J gene TRBJ2-1; TRBD2 aligns across 8 bases. The CDR3 is made up of 15 amino acids. The V and J ends lost 2 bases and 1 base, in that order; junction bases with no gene match: 2. CDR1 is SGHRS, CDR2 YFSETQ, per germline. DNA for the CDR3: TGCGCCAGCAGCTTTATAGCGGGATCCTACAATGAGCAGTTCTTC. Amino acid sequence: CASSFIAGSYNEQFF.

The rearrangement links TRBV10-2 to TRBJ2-2, with a possible D match to TRBD2 (5 bases). V lost 6 bases to trimming and J lost 11 bases, with 10 bases between them. The CDR3 loop spans 11 amino acids. Looked up from germline, CDR1 is WSHSY and CDR2 is SAAADI. In DNA, the CDR3 is TGCGCCAGCAGCTCCGGGGTAGAGCTGTTTTTT. Amino acids: CASSSGVELFF.

The J gene is TRBJ1-5, the V gene TRBV2, with 7 bases lining up with TRBD1. CDR1 and CDR2 (germline): SNHLY, FYNNEI. The CDR3 covers 15 residues. V was clipped by 5 bases and J by 2 bases; unmatched bases: 6. CDR3 in amino acids: CASSWGQGGNQPQHF. CDR3 nucleotides: TGTGCCAGCAGTTGGGGGCAGGGGGGCAATCAGCCCCAGCATTTT.